Included here is one TCR beta chain sequence, with context. The antigen remains unidentified. These data originate in a study of shared clonotypes between healthy human individuals. Overall study: Donors consisted of a couple of women and three men between 18 and 49.

Study-wide results and caveats: Limited genetic and exposure-history diversity came from having few donors.

Germline loops: CDR1 SGHRS, CDR2 YFSETQ. V lost 0 bases and J lost 6; bases outside the gene matches: 3. This CDR3 comprises 15 residues. At a deep level, the assay was run. In the original workflow: Filtering of immunoSEQ junctional sequences could not match full-length read filtering. Sequencing was performed with immunoSEQ multiplex PCR; in TCRdb, only in-frame clones are kept and a portion is missing. That table furnishes V, J and clone size, whereas the DNA furnished D and trimming. The data contain approximately 510,000 clones, 60% to 85% of them singletons. The chain carries TRBV5-1 and TRBJ2-1; 10 bases map to TRBD1. The sample consisted of PBMCs. This clonotype was sampled from a woman aged 40-49 years in good health. Some clones in this sample may be carry-over from other donors' samples. The CDR3 DNA reads as TGCGCCAGCAGCTTGGGACAGGGGGCGCCCAATGAGCAGTTCTTC. The encoded protein is CASSLGQGAPNEQFF.